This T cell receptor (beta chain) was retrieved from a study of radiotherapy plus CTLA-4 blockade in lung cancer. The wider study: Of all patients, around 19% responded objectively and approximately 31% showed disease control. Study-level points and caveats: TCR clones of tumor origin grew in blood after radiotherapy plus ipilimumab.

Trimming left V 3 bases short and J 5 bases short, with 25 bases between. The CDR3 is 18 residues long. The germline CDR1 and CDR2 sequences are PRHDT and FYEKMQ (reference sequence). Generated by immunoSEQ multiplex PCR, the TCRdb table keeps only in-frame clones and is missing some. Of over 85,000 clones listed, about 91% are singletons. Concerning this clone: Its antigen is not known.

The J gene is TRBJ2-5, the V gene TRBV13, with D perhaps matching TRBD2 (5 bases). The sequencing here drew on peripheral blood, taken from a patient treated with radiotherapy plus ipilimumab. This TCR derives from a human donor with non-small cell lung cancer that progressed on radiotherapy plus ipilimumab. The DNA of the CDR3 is TGTGCCAGCAGCTTCCACACTCTTAGGGAGCCTCCCGTGGAGACCCAGTACTTC. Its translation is CASSFHTLREPPVETQYF.